This T cell receptor beta chain is from a study of control samples from healthy donors and cancer patients. The CDR3 is made up of 13 amino acids. V shed 4 bases and J shed 11 bases, with 12 bases lying between them. Germline V gene data show CDR1 as MDHEN and CDR2 as SYDVKM. This clone came up once. Profiled with immunoSEQ multiplex PCR; TCRdb holds only in-frame clones, not every one. The table records a few hundred thousand clones, over 75% of them present only once. This TCR was sampled from a man aged 35-49 years with head and neck cancer. The chain links TRBV28 to TRBJ1-6; D might be TRBD1 (5 bases). Input material: PBMCs. The CDR3 region is CASSSRVGAPLHF. In nucleotides, the CDR3 is TGTGCCAGCAGTTCCAGGGTAGGAGCACCCCTCCACTTT.